These 2 T cell receptor beta chains share one sample of origin, sequenced in a study of identical twins. TCRdb reprocessed the 5' RACE reads via MiXCR and lists one record per CDR3 protein. In the table there are 200,000 to 250,000 distinct CDR3 sequences, roughly 7.1% of which are singletons. The same data also went into a second study, on T cells expressing NK-cell markers.

Specimen: CD8+ T cells sorted from blood. The receptors were gathered from a woman between 18 and 30 years old in good health.

The chain is built from TRBV6-2 or TRBV6-3 and TRBJ2-7; a weak D match, TRBD1 (5 bases). V was shortened by 7 bases and J by 7 bases, with 11 bases between the two germline ends. CDR1 and CDR2 (germline): MNHEY, SVGEGT. CDR3 length: 11 residues. CDR3 sequence: CASKAKGEQYF. The CDR3 DNA sequence: TGTGCCAGCAAGGCCAAGGGGGAGCAGTACTTC.

This clonotype has at least ten counts. The chain is built from TRBV12-3 or TRBV12-4 and TRBJ1-2; TRBD1 agrees at 7 bases. This CDR3 spans 13 amino acids. The V gene end was trimmed by 6 bases and the J gene end by 4 bases; junction bases not matched to a gene: 5. DNA of the CDR3: TGTGCCAGCAGCCCAACAGGGGTCTATGGCTACACCTTC. Amino acid sequence: CASSPTGVYGYTF.